This TCR beta chain was documented in a study of blood T cell repertoires in COVID-19. V was cut by 2 bases and J by 6 bases, with 14 bases left in between. This CDR3 has 15 residues. CDR1 is SGHDT, CDR2 YYEEEE, per germline. The protocol was immunoSEQ multiplex PCR, while the TCRdb copy is restricted to in-frame clones and leaves out a portion. Of 150,000 to 200,000 clones in the sample, around 83% are singletons; the top ten hold around 7%. This receptor was obtained from a woman of 80 years or more in a cohort sampled during active or convalescent COVID-19. The sample taken for sequencing was peripheral blood. The chain has TRBV5-6 and TRBJ2-2; unclear D gene. The DNA of the CDR3 is TGTGCCAGCAGCTTTTCTGTAGATATGGCCGGGGAGCTGTTTTTT. This codes for CASSFSVDMAGELFF.